These 7 T cell receptor beta chains were all obtained from the same sample, sequenced in a study of CD8 T cells in ankylosing spondylitis. TCRdb passed the 5' RACE reads through MiXCR, listing each CDR3 protein once. The sample lists 250,000 to 400,000 distinct CDR3 sequences; roughly 12% were seen once. The material sequenced was blood, either unsorted or a sorted T cell fraction (not recorded which). These receptors were taken from a female donor with ankylosing spondylitis or in good health (not recorded which).

This clonotype has a handful of counts. The chain links TRBV7-6 to TRBJ2-1; a possible D gene is TRBD2 (6 bases). The CDR3 spans 15 residues. Germline lookup yields CDR1 SGHVS and CDR2 FNYEAQ. The V gene lost 2 bases and the J gene lost 5 bases, with 13 bases spanning the gap. The CDR3 region is CASSLSAGIHNEQFF. The CDR3 coding sequence is TGTGCCAGCAGCTTATCGGCGGGAATACACAATGAGCAGTTCTTC.

This clonotype came up many times. The chain employs TRBV7-6 and TRBJ2-3; 9 bases are shared with TRBD2. Germline trimming cut 1 base from V and 3 bases from J; bases unmatched to any gene: 5. The CDR3 runs 16 residues. CDR1 and CDR2 (germline): SGHVS, FNYEAQ. The CDR3 spells CASSLGSSGNTDTQYF. CDR3 DNA: TGTGCCAGCAGCTTAGGATCTAGCGGGAATACAGATACGCAGTATTTT.

This clonotype was seen repeatedly, ten times or more. The chain joins TRBV20-1 to TRBJ2-3, with 12 bases fitting TRBD2. J lost 4 bases, V lost 0 bases, and 5 bases had no gene match. The CDR3 loop spans 16 amino acids. CDR1 is DFQATT, CDR2 SNEGSKA, per germline (reference sequence). CDR3 amino acids: CSARDLASGGADTQYF. In nucleotides, the CDR3 is TGCAGTGCTAGAGATCTGGCTAGCGGGGGGGCAGATACGCAGTATTTT.

This clonotype was counted many times. The rearrangement joins TRBV12-3 or TRBV12-4 to TRBJ1-5, with D uncertain. Trimming removed 3 bases from V and 0 bases from J, with 6 bases in between. The CDR3 sequence is 14 residues long. CDR3 DNA sequence: TGTGCCAGCAGTTTTGGCGGTAGCAATCAGCCCCAGCATTTT. Protein product: CASSFGGSNQPQHF.

This clonotype was detected ten times or more. The V and J genes are TRBV20-1 and TRBJ2-7; 7 bases agree with TRBD2. J was trimmed by 4 bases and V by 0 bases; bases with no gene match: 9. The CDR3 length is 15 residues. Germline V CDR1 and CDR2: DFQATT, SNEGSKA (reference sequence). In DNA form, the CDR3 reads TGCAGTGCTAGAGATAGAAACCACGGGGGGTACGAGCAGTACTTC. Amino acid sequence: CSARDRNHGGYEQYF.

Ten or more counts support this clonotype. The chain links TRBV4-2 to TRBJ1-5; perhaps TRBD1 as D (6 bases). This CDR3 is 16 amino acids long. The germline V and J ends were trimmed by 1 base and 2 bases, with 12 bases remaining between them. CDR1 LGHNA and CDR2 YNFKEQ come from the germline V gene. CDR3 nucleotides: TGTGCCAGCAGCCAAGTTGGGGGCAGGGGCAATCAGCCCCAGCATTTT. Residues: CASSQVGGRGNQPQHF.

This CDR3 is CASSSFTGARVAEAFF. Written as DNA, the CDR3 is TGTGCCAGCAGCTCGTTTACAGGGGCGCGCGTCGCTGAAGCTTTCTTT. The chain employs TRBV11-2 and TRBJ1-1; 7 positions agree with TRBD1. The length of the CDR3 is 16 residues. J was trimmed by 6 bases and V by 4 bases; bases with no gene match: 14. CDR1 and CDR2 (germline): SGHAT, FQNNGV.